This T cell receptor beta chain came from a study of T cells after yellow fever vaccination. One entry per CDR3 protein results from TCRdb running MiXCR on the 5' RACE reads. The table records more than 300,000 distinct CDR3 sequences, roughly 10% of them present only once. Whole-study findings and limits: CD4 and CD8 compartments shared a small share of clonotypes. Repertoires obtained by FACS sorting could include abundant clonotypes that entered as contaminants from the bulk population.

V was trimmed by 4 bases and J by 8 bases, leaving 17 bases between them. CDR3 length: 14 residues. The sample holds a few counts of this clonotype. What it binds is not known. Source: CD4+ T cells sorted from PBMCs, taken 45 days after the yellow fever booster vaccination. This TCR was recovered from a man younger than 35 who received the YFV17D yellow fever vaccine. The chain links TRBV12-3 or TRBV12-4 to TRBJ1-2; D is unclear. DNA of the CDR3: TGTGCCAGCAGTTCCTCACCGGGCCTTCGGGGCTACACCTTC. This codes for CASSSSPGLRGYTF.